This passage covers 5 T cell receptor beta chains from one sample sequenced in a study of blood T cell repertoires in COVID-19. Sequencing was performed with immunoSEQ multiplex PCR; in TCRdb, only in-frame clones are kept and a portion is missing. Among around 300,000 clones listed, roughly 85% were seen once. The sequencing input was peripheral blood. All receptors come from a human donor in a cohort sampled during active COVID-19.

This chain uses TRBV18 with TRBJ1-6; 7 nucleotides line up with TRBD1. V trimming: 6 bases; J trimming: 5 bases; junction bases outside the gene matches: 7. Germline values: CDR1 KGHSH, CDR2 LQKENI. CDR3 size: 15 residues. CDR3 bases: TGTGCCAGCTCTCGCACAACAGGGGATAATTCACCCCTCCACTTT. Translating gives CASSRTTGDNSPLHF.

This clone was counted once. V is TRBV15 and J is TRBJ2-7; 7 bases match TRBD1. Germline CDR1 is LNHNV and CDR2 is YYDKDF (reference sequence). The CDR3 extends over 12 amino acids. V dropped 8 bases and J dropped 6; count of bases not matched to a gene: 7. The CDR3 DNA reads as TGTGCCACCCGGGACAGAGCCTCCGAGCAGTACTTC. It encodes CATRDRASEQYF. Full variable domain (missing parts from reference TRBV15 and TRBJ2-7): DAMVIQNPRYQVTQFGKPVTLSCSQTLNHNVMYWYQQKSSQAPKLLFHYYDKDFNNEADTPDNFQSRRPNTSFCFLDIRSPGLGDTAMYLCATRDRASEQYFGPGTRLTVT.

The chain uses TRBV12-3 or TRBV12-4 and TRBJ1-1, with D maybe TRBD1 (5 bases). The germline V and J ends were trimmed by 7 bases and 5 bases, with 8 bases remaining between them. There are 11 residues in the CDR3. The CDR3 sequence: CASMRGTEAFF. The CDR3 coding sequence is TGTGCCAGCATGCGGGGGACTGAAGCTTTCTTT.

The chain is built from TRBV29-1 and TRBJ1-1, with no clear D. Trimming left V 8 bases short and J 4 bases short, with 14 bases between. The CDR3 length is 12 residues. Germline V CDR1 and CDR2: SQVTM, ANQGSEA. CDR3 sequence: CSTVSGFTEAFF. The CDR3 region has the DNA TGCAGCACTGTTTCCGGGTTCACTGAAGCTTTCTTT.

This chain joins TRBV4-1 and TRBJ2-7, with D perhaps TRBD1 (5 bases). The V end lost 1 base, the J end lost 2 bases, and 12 bases lay between the germline ends. Germline lookup yields CDR1 MGHRA and CDR2 YSYEKL. The CDR3 loop spans 15 amino acids. CDR3: CASSQAGPGTYEQYF. The CDR3 DNA follows: TGCGCCAGCAGCCAAGCCGGACCAGGGACCTACGAGCAGTACTTC.